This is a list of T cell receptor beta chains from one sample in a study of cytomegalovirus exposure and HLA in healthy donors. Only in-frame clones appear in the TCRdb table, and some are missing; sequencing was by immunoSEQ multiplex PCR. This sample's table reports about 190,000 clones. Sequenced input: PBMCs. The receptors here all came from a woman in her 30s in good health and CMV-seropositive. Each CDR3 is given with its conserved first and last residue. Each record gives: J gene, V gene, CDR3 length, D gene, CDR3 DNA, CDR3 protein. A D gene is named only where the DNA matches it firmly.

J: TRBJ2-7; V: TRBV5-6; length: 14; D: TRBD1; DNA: TGTGCCAGCAGCTTCCGACAGGGAATGTACGAGCAGTACTTC; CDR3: CASSFRQGMYEQYF
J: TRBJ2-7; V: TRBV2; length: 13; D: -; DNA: TGTGCCAGCAGTGAAAGGGGCGAGTACGTGCAGTACTTC; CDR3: CASSERGEYVQYF
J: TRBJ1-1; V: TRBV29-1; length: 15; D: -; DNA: TGCAGCCCATTTCGGGGGACCCTTAGGGGCACTGAAGCTTTCTTT; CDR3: CSPFRGTLRGTEAFF
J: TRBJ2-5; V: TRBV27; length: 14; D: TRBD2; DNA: TGTGCCAGCAGTGCCGGACTAGAGGTAGAGACCCAGTACTTC; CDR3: CASSAGLEVETQYF
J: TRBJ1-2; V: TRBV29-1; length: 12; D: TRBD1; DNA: TGCAGCGTTAGGGACAGCGACTATGGCTACACCTTC; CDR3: CSVRDSDYGYTF
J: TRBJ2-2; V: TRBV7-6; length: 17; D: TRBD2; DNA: TGTGCCAGCAGCCCACGACCGGCGGGAGGTAACACCGGGGAGCTGTTTTTT; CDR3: CASSPRPAGGNTGELFF
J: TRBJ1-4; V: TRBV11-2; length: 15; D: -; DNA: TGTGCCAGCAGCTTAAGTGGCAGGGGTAATGAAAAACTGTTTTTT; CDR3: CASSLSGRGNEKLFF
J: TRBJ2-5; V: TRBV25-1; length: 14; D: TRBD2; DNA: TGTGCCAGCAGTGGGACTAGCGGGGCAGAGACCCAGTACTTC; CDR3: CASSGTSGAETQYF
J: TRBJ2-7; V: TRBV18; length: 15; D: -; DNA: TGTGCCAGCTCACCTGGGGCGATTAGCTCCTACGAGCAGTACTTC; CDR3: CASSPGAISSYEQYF
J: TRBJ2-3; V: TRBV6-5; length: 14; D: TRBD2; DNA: TGTGCCAGCAGACCCGGGGGGTTCACAGATACGCAGTATTTT; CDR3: CASRPGGFTDTQYF
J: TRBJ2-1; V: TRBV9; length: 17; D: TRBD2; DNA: TGTGCCAGCAGCGTAGAAACCGGGACTAGCGCCTTCAATGAGCAGTTCTTC; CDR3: CASSVETGTSAFNEQFF
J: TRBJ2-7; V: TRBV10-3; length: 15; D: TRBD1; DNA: TGTGCCATCAGTGGGGGGACGGGACAGGGCTACGAGCAGTACTTC; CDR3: CAISGGTGQGYEQYF
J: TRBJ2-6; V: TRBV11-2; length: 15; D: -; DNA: TGTGCCAGCAGCTTAGCGCGCTCTGGGGCCAACGTCCTGACTTTC; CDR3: CASSLARSGANVLTF
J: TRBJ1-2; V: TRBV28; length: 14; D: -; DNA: TGTGCCAGCGGGGTGGCAGGGGCTACCTATGGCTACACCTTC; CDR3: CASGVAGATYGYTF
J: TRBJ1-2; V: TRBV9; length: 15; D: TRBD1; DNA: TGTGCCAGCAGCTTACAGGACAGGGCCGATAAGGGCTACACCTTC; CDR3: CASSLQDRADKGYTF
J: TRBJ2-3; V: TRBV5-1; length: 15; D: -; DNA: TGCGCCAGCAGCTTGGCCTTCTCTAGCACAGATACGCAGTATTTT; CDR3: CASSLAFSSTDTQYF
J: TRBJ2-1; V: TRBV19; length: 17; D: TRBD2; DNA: TGTGCCAGTACCTCCATTCGGACTAGCGGTGCAGACAATGAGCAGTTCTTC; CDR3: CASTSIRTSGADNEQFF
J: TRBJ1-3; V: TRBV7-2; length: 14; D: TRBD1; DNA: TGTGCCAGCAGCCGACAGGGGACCGGAAACACCATATATTTT; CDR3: CASSRQGTGNTIYF
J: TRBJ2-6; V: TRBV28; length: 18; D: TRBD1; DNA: TGTGCCAGCAGTTTAGCGGCAGGGGGCGGTACTGGGGCCAACGTCCTGACTTTC; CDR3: CASSLAAGGGTGANVLTF
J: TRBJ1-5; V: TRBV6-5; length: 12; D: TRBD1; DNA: TGTGCCAGCAGTGAAGTTTTCGGGACAGTAGCTTTT; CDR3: CASSEVFGTVAF
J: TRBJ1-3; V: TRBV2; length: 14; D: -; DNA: TGTGCCAGCAGTGTTACAGGAGCAGGAAACACCATATATTTT; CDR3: CASSVTGAGNTIYF
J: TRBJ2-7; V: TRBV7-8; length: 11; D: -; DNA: TGTGCCAGCAGCTCCCTTTACGAGCAGTACTTC; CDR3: CASSSLYEQYF
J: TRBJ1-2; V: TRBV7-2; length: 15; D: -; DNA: TGTGCCAGCAGCCTATCTAGTCGGCCCCATGAAGGCTACACCTTC; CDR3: CASSLSSRPHEGYTF
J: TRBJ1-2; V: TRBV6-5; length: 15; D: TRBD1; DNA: TGTGCCAGCAGTCTCGGGTGGACAGGGAACTATGGCTACACCTTC; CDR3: CASSLGWTGNYGYTF
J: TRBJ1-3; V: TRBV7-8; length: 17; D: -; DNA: TGTGCCAGCAGCCCTAACGGTAGGGGGTTCACTGGAAACACCATATATTTT; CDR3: CASSPNGRGFTGNTIYF
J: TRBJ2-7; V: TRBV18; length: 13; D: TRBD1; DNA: TGTGCCAGCTCTGAAACAGGGGGGAACGAGCAGTACTTC; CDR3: CASSETGGNEQYF
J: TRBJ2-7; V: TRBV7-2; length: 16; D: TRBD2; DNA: TGTGCCAGCACCCCCCTTACTAGCGGGAGGTACTACGAGCAGTACTTC; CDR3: CASTPLTSGRYYEQYF
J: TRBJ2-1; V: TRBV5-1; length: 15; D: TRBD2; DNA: TGCGCCAGCAGCCCGGGGACTAGCGGATACAATGAGCAGTTCTTC; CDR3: CASSPGTSGYNEQFF
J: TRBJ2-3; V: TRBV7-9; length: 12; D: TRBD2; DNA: TGTGCCAGCCGGGAGGGCACAGATACGCAGTATTTT; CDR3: CASREGTDTQYF
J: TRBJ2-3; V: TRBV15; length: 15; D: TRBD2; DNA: TGTGCCACCAGCAGAGCGGGAGGGCCATCAGATACGCAGTATTTT; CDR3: CATSRAGGPSDTQYF
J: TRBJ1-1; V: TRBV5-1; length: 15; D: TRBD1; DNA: TGCGCCAGCATCCCCGGCAGGGGGACGTCTGATGAAGCTTTCTTT; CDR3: CASIPGRGTSDEAFF
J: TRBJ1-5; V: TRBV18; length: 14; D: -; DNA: TGTGCCAGCTCACCTGGGCCAGTCAATCAGCCCCAGCATTTT; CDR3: CASSPGPVNQPQHF
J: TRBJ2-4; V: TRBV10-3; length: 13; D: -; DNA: TGTGCCATCAGTGGGGGGGACAAAAACATTCAGTACTTC; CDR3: CAISGGDKNIQYF
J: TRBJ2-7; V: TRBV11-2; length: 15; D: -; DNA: TGTGCCAGCAGCTTAGACGAACTAGCAGACTACGAGCAGTACTTC; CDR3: CASSLDELADYEQYF
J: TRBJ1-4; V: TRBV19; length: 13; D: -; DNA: TGTGCCAGCCTCCGAAGCGGGAAGGAAAAACTGTTTTTT; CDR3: CASLRSGKEKLFF